This T cell receptor beta chain was retrieved from a study of immune evolution from preneoplasia to lung adenocarcinoma. V gave up 4 bases and J gave up 5 bases, with 17 bases separating them. From germline, CDR1 is SQVTM and CDR2 ANQGSEA. CDR3 length: 14 residues. As regards this clone: What it binds is not known.

Overall study results and limits: Later-stage lesions appeared to have more T cells, more diversity, less clonality.

The table came from immunoSEQ multiplex PCR; TCRdb's copy has only in-frame clones and leaves some out. The sample has about 2,300 clones, roughly 89% seen once; the top ten hold roughly 4.4%. The sequence was collected from a person aged 60-79 years with lung adenocarcinoma. Specimen: FFPE lung adenocarcinoma in situ tissue. V usage is TRBV29-1 and J usage is TRBJ1-1; possible D gene TRBD1, 5 bases. The CDR3 DNA reads as TGCAGCGTTGCAGCAGGGCAGGTAAAAACTGAAGCTTTCTTT. It codes for CSVAAGQVKTEAFF.